These 15 T cell receptor beta chains were all obtained from the same sample, sequenced in a study of cytomegalovirus exposure and HLA in healthy donors. 13 Jbeta primers and 60 Vbeta primers were used for the PCR. Sequencing used immunoSEQ multiplex PCR; TCRdb keeps in-frame clones, though not all of them. This table lists 60,000 to 70,000 clones. The sequenced sample consisted of PBMCs. The receptor set was obtained from a man aged 25-45 years in good health and CMV-seropositive.

The CDR3 DNA sequence: TGTGCCAGCAGCTTAGCATCGGGGGGGAACTATGGCTACACCTTC. This translates into CASSLASGGNYGYTF. This chain connects TRBV7-8 to TRBJ1-2, with D possibly being TRBD1 (5 bases). The CDR3 consists of 15 residues. Germline CDR1 is SGHVS and CDR2 is FQNEAQ. Trimming shortened V by 0 bases and J by 2 bases, and 10 bases separated the two germline ends.

Comment on this clone: At one end the junction does not follow the germline gene, possibly because of a read error. The CDR3 protein is CAGSVGSSGANVLTF. CDR3 nucleotide sequence: TGTGCCGGGAGTGTGGGCAGCTCTGGGGCCAACGTCCTGACTTTC. The rearrangement joins TRBV30 to TRBJ2-6, with a possible D match to TRBD2 (5 bases). This CDR3 has 15 amino acids. Germline V CDR1 and CDR2: GTSNPN, SVGIG (reference sequence).

This chain uses TRBV19 with TRBJ1-5; TRBD1 might be the D (6 bases). Trimming pared 5 bases from V and 0 bases from J, leaving 14 bases between. The CDR3 loop spans 16 amino acids. Germline loops: CDR1 LNHDA, CDR2 SQIVND (reference sequence). The CDR3: CASSVRTDYSNQPQHF. In DNA, the CDR3 is TGTGCCAGTAGTGTCCGGACAGATTATAGCAATCAGCCCCAGCATTTT.

The V call is TRBV11-3, the J call TRBJ1-1; no clear D gene. The V and J ends lost 0 bases and 4 bases respectively, with 6 bases between them. CDR1 is SGHNT and CDR2 is YENEEA in the germline V gene. The CDR3 length is 13 residues. CDR3 nucleotide sequence: TGTGCCAGCAGCTTAGAGGGCTTCACTGAAGCTTTCTTT. Amino acids: CASSLEGFTEAFF.

The rearrangement uses TRBV30 and TRBJ2-2, with D possibly being TRBD2 (6 bases). Looked up from germline, CDR1 is GTSNPN and CDR2 is SVGIG (reference sequence). V lost 2 bases, J lost 8 bases, and 12 bases lay in between. The CDR3 covers 13 residues. The CDR3, as DNA: TGTGCCTGGAGTCTTGAACGGGGGGGGGAGCTGTTTTTT. Protein sequence: CAWSLERGGELFF.

This clone ranks as medium-sized in terms of frequency. This sequence joins TRBV2 and TRBJ1-1; D is undetermined. Germline V gene lookup returns CDR1 SNHLY and CDR2 FYNNEI. This CDR3 has 13 amino acids. Trimming left V 7 bases short and J 4 bases short, with 13 bases between. The CDR3 DNA reads as TGTGCCAGCACGGCGATTGGAGGCACTGAAGCTTTCTTT. Amino acid sequence: CASTAIGGTEAFF.

The rearrangement joins TRBV30 to TRBJ1-1; D remains unclear. Germline lookup yields CDR1 GTSNPN and CDR2 SVGIG (reference sequence). CDR3 size: 12 residues. Trimming removed 8 bases from V and 4 bases from J, with 14 bases in between. CDR3 nucleotides: TGTGCCCTTGACGTCGCGGGCACTGAAGCTTTCTTT. It is translated as CALDVAGTEAFF.

Points on this clone: The germline gene is not matched at one end of the junction; a read error may be the cause. This chain links TRBV30 with TRBJ2-1; TRBD2 matches at 14 bases. The germline V gene has CDR1 GTSNPN and CDR2 SVGIG (reference sequence). The CDR3 covers 15 residues. The CDR3 DNA sequence: TGTGCCGGGAGTCAAGGACTAGCGGGGGGCGATGAGCAGTTCTTC. Its protein product is CAGSQGLAGGDEQFF.

The rearrangement joins TRBV6-1 to TRBJ1-6, with 7 bases fitting TRBD1. This CDR3 comprises 15 residues. Germline CDR1 MNHNS, CDR2 SASEGT. The junction had 2 bases not matched to a gene; V was cut back by 2 bases and J by 4 bases. CDR3 sequence: CASSELGQYNSPLHF. The CDR3 nucleotides read TGTGCCAGCAGTGAATTGGGACAGTATAATTCACCCCTCCACTTT.

The V call is TRBV7-2, the J call TRBJ2-1; possibly TRBD2 for D (6 bases). Trimming removed 1 base at V and 10 bases at J, with 11 bases between. The CDR3 has 13 residues. The germline V gene has CDR1 SGHTA and CDR2 FQGNSA. The chain's CDR3 is CASSLDRRGEQFF. CDR3 in DNA: TGTGCCAGCAGCTTAGACCGGAGGGGCGAGCAGTTCTTC. Full variable domain (outside the CDR3, taken from reference TRBV7-2 and TRBJ2-1): GAGVSQSPSNKVTEKGKDVELRCDPISGHTALYWYRQSLGQGLEFLIYFQGNSAPDKSGLPSDRFSAERTGGSVSTLTIQRTQQEDSAVYLCASSLDRRGEQFFGPGTRLTVL.

The chain uses TRBV9 and TRBJ2-3; 14 nucleotides line up with TRBD2. CDR1 is SGDLS, CDR2 YYNGEE, per germline. J lost 2 bases, V lost 0 bases, and 8 bases had no gene match. The CDR3 contains 19 residues. CDR3: CASSVVGLAGGTSTDTQYF. The DNA of the CDR3 is TGTGCCAGCAGCGTAGTTGGACTAGCGGGGGGCACATCCACAGATACGCAGTATTTT.

The J gene is TRBJ2-3, the V gene TRBV28, with D possibly TRBD1 on 6 matching bases. The CDR3 covers 14 residues. V was shortened by 5 bases and J by 4 bases, with 13 bases between the two germline ends. Germline-derived CDR1 and CDR2 are MDHEN and SYDVKM. The CDR3 region is CASSRGFFADTQYF. The CDR3 nucleotides are TGTGCCAGCAGTAGGGGGTTCTTTGCAGATACGCAGTATTTT.

V gene TRBV6-1 combines with J gene TRBJ2-7; the match to TRBD1 covers 7 bases. The J segment lost 7 bases and the V segment lost 10 bases, leaving 16 bases of the junction unmatched. The CDR3 contains 14 residues. Germline V lookup: CDR1 MNHNS, CDR2 SASEGT. CDR3 loop: CATRDPGQTREQYF. CDR3 nucleotides: TGTGCCACCCGAGATCCGGGACAGACACGAGAGCAGTACTTC.

V and J are TRBV9 and TRBJ2-5, with D uncertain. Germline-derived CDR1 and CDR2 are SGDLS and YYNGEE. Trimming shortened V by 0 bases and J by 4 bases, and 10 bases separated the two germline ends. CDR3 length: 14 amino acids. The CDR3 protein is CASSVENGRETQYF. The CDR3, as DNA: TGTGCCAGCAGCGTAGAGAACGGTAGAGAGACCCAGTACTTC.

The chain uses TRBV6-6 and TRBJ1-1; weak D call: TRBD1 (5 bases). Germline V gene sequence: CDR1 MNHNY, CDR2 SVGAGI (reference sequence). The CDR3 is 13 amino acids. Deletions cut 2 bases from V and 4 bases from J, with 8 bases between. For the CDR3, the DNA is TGTGCCAGCAGTTACGGCAGGGTCACTGAAGCTTTCTTT. This sequence encodes CASSYGRVTEAFF.